What follows are 16 T cell receptor beta chains derived from one specimen sequenced in a study of blood T cells in healthy people across ages (dated by TCRdb to the mid-2010s). The method behind the library was 5' RACE. Sequencing relied on an Illumina HiSeq 2500. The second PCR ran for roughly 7 to 11 cycles and used a J-beta primer mix along with a sample-barcoded 5' primer. TCRdb reprocessed the public reads (quality trimming at Q25 with fastp, clone calling with MiXCR) and kept in-frame beta chains. CDR3 protein sequences are deduplicated, and each keeps its most common genes and DNA. Recorded for this sample are hundreds of thousands of distinct CDR3 sequences; 58% of them occurred a single time. The ten largest clones represent about two fifths of the sample. Input material: blood. These receptors were obtained from a man in his 60s in good health.

V usage is TRBV6-9 and J usage is TRBJ1-4; 9 nucleotides line up with TRBD1. Trimming at V came to 11 bases and at J to 7 bases, leaving 5 bases not matched to a gene. Per germline, CDR1 MNHGY and CDR2 SVAAGI. This CDR3 comprises 12 residues. Here the CDR3 reads CAQTGGSEKLFF. Here the CDR3 DNA reads TGTGCCCAGACAGGGGGGAGTGAAAAACTGTTTTTT.

The chain is built from TRBV5-5 and TRBJ2-5; D remains unclear. Germline V CDR1 and CDR2: SGHKS, YYEKEE (reference sequence). The CDR3 totals 14 residues. V was clipped by 1 base and J by 1 base, with 8 bases between them. The CDR3: CASSLRALQETQYF. CDR3 nucleotide sequence: TGTGCCAGCAGCTTGCGGGCTCTCCAAGAGACCCAGTACTTC.

This clonotype was counted a few times. This chain links TRBV20-1 with TRBJ2-5; 9 nucleotides align to TRBD2. Germline-derived CDR1 and CDR2 are DFQATT and SNEGSKA (reference sequence). Trimming took 5 bases from V and 8 from J; bases not matched to a gene: 12. This CDR3 region has 14 residues. The CDR3 coding sequence is TGCAGTGCTCCCCCAACTAGCGGGTGGGCCACCCAGTACTTC. Translating gives CSAPPTSGWATQYF.

This chain links TRBV6-1 with TRBJ1-2, with D possibly matching TRBD1 (6 bases). The V end was cut by 6 bases, the J end by 4 bases, with 18 bases between. The CDR3 is made up of 15 amino acids. Looked up from germline, CDR1 is MNHNS and CDR2 is SASEGT. DNA for the CDR3: TGTGCCAGCAGCGAAATGACAGGTCAGACCTATGGCTACACCTTC. This gives the protein CASSEMTGQTYGYTF.

The V gene is TRBV2, the J gene TRBJ1-2, with D possibly being TRBD1 (5 bases). The V end lost 7 bases, the J end lost 8 bases, and 20 bases lay between the germline ends. The CDR3 is 14 residues long. The germline CDR1 and CDR2 sequences are SNHLY and FYNNEI. CDR3 in DNA: TGTGCCAGCACCGGGGACGCTCTAAATGGAGGCTACACCTTC. Protein: CASTGDALNGGYTF.

The rearrangement uses TRBV10-3 and TRBJ2-7; D possibly uses TRBD1 or TRBD2 (5 bases each). The last part of the DNA fits TRBJ2-5 better; the J call may be wrong. Germline CDR1 ENHRY, CDR2 SYGVKD. The CDR3 length is 12 residues. This chain's CDR3 is CAIRAEGETQYF. DNA for the CDR3: TGTGCCATCAGGGCAGAGGGGGAGACCCAGTACTTC.

The chain employs TRBV7-2 and TRBJ2-1; 11 bases map to TRBD2. The ends lost 3 bases at V and 6 bases at J; junction bases unmatched: 4. The CDR3 spans 15 residues. Germline assignment: CDR1 SGHTA and CDR2 FQGNSA. CDR3 DNA: TGTGCCAGCAGCTTTAGCGGGGGGGCTGTCAATGAGCAGTTCTTC. Protein sequence: CASSFSGGAVNEQFF.

Turning to this clonotype: An end of the junction does not agree with germline; a read error may underlie this. The rearrangement joins TRBV6-6 to TRBJ2-5; D remains ambiguous. Germline V gives CDR1 MNHNY, CDR2 SVGAGI (reference sequence). The CDR3 covers 15 residues. In DNA form, the CDR3 reads TGTGCTAGCAGTTACTGGGGTCTAGAGGCAGAGACCCAGTACTTC. Encoded protein: CASSYWGLEAETQYF.

A few counts support this clonotype. This chain joins TRBV10-3 and TRBJ2-4; D remains ambiguous. Germline V lookup: CDR1 ENHRY, CDR2 SYGVKD. The CDR3 is 14 residues long. V lost 3 bases, J lost 6 bases, and 12 bases lay in between. CDR3 sequence (DNA): TGTGCCATCAGTGATGAGATTTTAGGAAACATTCAGTACTTC. Translating gives CAISDEILGNIQYF.

In DNA form, the CDR3 reads TGTGCCAGCAGCTTAGCGGTCCGGGGAAATTATGGCTACACCTTC. Protein sequence: CASSLAVRGNYGYTF. The chain is built from TRBV7-8 and TRBJ1-2; D is unresolved. Germline V gene lookup returns CDR1 SGHVS and CDR2 FQNEAQ. The CDR3 covers 15 residues. V was clipped by 0 bases and J by 5 bases, with 13 bases between them. The whole variable domain, remainder taken from reference TRBV7-8 and TRBJ1-2, is GAGVSQSPRYKVAKRGQDVALRCDPISGHVSLFWYQQALGQGPEFLTYFQNEAQLDKSGLPSDRFFAERPEGSVSTLKIQRTQQEDSAVYLCASSLAVRGNYGYTFGSGTRLTVV.

The gene calls are TRBV5-1 and TRBJ1-5; D not certain. Germline V gene data show CDR1 as SGHRS and CDR2 as YFSETQ. The V gene lost 0 bases and the J gene lost 6 bases, with 10 bases spanning the gap. The CDR3 length is 14 residues. CDR3 DNA sequence: TGCGCCAGCAGCTTGGGGGGTTCCGGTCAGCCCCAGCATTTT. Translated, it gives CASSLGGSGQPQHF.

The J gene is TRBJ2-7, the V gene TRBV7-9, with D possibly matching TRBD2 (6 bases). The DNA end is more similar to TRBJ2-5, so the J call may be wrong. This CDR3 comprises 15 residues. Per the germline V gene, CDR1 is SEHNR and CDR2 is FQNEAQ (reference sequence). The CDR3: CASSLVRGGVETQYF. The CDR3 DNA reads as TGTGCCAGCAGCTTAGTTCGTGGAGGGGTAGAGACCCAGTACTTC.

This clonotype has only one observation. The V gene is TRBV7-2, the J gene TRBJ2-5; D might be TRBD1 (5 bases). V lost 8 bases and J lost 5, with 18 bases in between. The CDR3 spans 14 residues. The germline V gene encodes CDR1 SGHTA and CDR2 FQGNSA. CDR3 bases: TGTGCCAGCGAAAAAGGGGCATCGACTGAGACCCAGTACTTC. The encoded protein is CASEKGASTETQYF.

The chain uses TRBV4-1 and TRBJ2-5; D call uncertain. Trimming cost V 2 bases and J 3 bases, with 7 bases left between them. The CDR3 contains 13 residues. Germline V gives CDR1 MGHRA, CDR2 YSYEKL. CDR3 DNA sequence: TGCGCCAGCAGCCAAACTGATGAAGAGACCCAGTACTTC. Protein: CASSQTDEETQYF.

The chain joins TRBV20-1 to TRBJ2-5; no reliable D call. The length of the CDR3 is 15 residues. V was pared by 3 bases and J by 1 base, with 15 bases between. Germline CDR1 DFQATT, CDR2 SNEGSKA (reference sequence). This CDR3 reads CSASDYVGFQETQYF. The DNA of the CDR3 is TGCAGTGCTAGTGATTATGTGGGGTTCCAAGAGACCCAGTACTTC.

The chain is built from TRBV4-3 and TRBJ1-4; D uncertain. Germline-derived CDR1 and CDR2 are LGHNA and YSLEER. The CDR3 runs 14 residues. V lost 4 bases and J lost 7, with 13 bases in between. CDR3 sequence reads: CASSPWRAAEKLFF. DNA for the CDR3: TGCGCCAGCAGCCCTTGGCGGGCCGCTGAAAAACTGTTTTTT.